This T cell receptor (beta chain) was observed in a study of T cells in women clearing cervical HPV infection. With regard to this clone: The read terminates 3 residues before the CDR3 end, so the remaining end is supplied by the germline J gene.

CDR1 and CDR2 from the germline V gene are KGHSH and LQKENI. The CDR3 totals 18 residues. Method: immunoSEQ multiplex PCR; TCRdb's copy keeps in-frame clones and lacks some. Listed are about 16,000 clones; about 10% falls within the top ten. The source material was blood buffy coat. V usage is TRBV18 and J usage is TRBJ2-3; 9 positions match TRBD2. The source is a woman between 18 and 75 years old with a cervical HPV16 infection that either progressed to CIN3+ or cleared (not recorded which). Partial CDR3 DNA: TGTGCCAGCTCCCCCGAACTACATAGACTAGCGGCTCAAGAGACG. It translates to CASSPELHRLAAQET. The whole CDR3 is CASSPELHRLAAQETQYF.